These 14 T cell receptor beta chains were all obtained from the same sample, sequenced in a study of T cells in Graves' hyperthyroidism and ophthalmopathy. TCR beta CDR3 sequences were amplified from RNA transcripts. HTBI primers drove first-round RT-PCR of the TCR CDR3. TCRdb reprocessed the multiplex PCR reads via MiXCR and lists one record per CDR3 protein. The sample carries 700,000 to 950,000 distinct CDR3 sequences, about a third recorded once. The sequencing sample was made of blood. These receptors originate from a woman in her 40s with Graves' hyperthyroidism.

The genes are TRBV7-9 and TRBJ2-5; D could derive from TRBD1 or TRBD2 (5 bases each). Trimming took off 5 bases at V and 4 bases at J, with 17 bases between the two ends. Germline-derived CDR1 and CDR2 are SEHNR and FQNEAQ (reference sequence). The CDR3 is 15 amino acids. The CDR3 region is CASSRTSGGGETQYF. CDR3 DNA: TGTGCCAGCAGCAGGACGAGTGGGGGTGGAGAGACCCAGTACTTC.

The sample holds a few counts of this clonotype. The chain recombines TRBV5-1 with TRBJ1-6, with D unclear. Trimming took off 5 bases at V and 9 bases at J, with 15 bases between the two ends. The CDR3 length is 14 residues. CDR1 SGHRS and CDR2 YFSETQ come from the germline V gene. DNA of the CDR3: TGCGCCAGCAGACCCCAGGATGACGGTTCACCCCTCCACTTT. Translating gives CASRPQDDGSPLHF.

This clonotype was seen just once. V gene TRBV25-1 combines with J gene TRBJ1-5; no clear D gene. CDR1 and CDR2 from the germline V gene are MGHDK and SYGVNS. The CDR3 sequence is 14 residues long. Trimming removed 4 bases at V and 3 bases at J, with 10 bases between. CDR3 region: CASSAEGFNQPQHF. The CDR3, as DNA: TGTGCCAGCAGTGCTGAGGGTTTCAATCAGCCCCAGCATTTT.

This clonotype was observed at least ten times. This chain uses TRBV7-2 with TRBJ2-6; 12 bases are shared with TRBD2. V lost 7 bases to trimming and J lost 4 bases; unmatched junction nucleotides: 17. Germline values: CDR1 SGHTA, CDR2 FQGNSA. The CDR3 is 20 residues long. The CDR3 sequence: CASTISGSRLAGAGANVLTF. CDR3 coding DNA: TGTGCCAGCACCATTAGCGGATCGAGACTAGCGGGAGCCGGGGCCAACGTCCTGACTTTC.

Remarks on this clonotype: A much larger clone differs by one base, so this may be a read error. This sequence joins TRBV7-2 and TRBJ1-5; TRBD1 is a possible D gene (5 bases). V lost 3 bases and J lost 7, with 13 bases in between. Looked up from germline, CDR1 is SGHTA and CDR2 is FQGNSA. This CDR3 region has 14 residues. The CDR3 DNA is TGTGCCAGCAGCTTGTCAGGGTTGCGGCAGCCCCAGCATTTT. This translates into CASSLSGLRQPQHF. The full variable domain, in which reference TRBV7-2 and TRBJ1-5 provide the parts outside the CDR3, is GAGVSQSPSNKVTEKGKDVELRCDPISGHTALYWYRQSLGQGLEFLIYFQGNSAPDKSGLPSDRFSAERTGGSVSTLTIQRTQQEDSAVYLCASSLSGLRQPQHFGDGTRLSIL.

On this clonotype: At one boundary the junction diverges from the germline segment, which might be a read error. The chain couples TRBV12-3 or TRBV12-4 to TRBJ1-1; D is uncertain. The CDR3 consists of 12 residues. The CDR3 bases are TGTGCCAGCAGTTTAGGGGGATTTGAAACTTTCTTT. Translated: CASSLGGFETFF.

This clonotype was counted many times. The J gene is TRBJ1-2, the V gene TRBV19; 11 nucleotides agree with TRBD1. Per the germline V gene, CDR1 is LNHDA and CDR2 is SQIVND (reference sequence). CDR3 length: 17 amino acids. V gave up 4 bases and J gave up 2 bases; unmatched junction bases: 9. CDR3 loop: CASSRSGQGAINYGYTF. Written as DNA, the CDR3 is TGTGCCAGTAGTAGGTCCGGACAGGGGGCGATAAACTATGGCTACACCTTC.

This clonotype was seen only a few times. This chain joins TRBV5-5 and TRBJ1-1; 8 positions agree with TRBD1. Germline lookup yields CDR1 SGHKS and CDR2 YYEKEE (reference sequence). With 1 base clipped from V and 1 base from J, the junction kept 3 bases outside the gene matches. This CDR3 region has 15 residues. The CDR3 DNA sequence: TGTGCCAGCAGCTTGCGCGGGACAGGGAACACTGAAGCTTTCTTT. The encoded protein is CASSLRGTGNTEAFF.

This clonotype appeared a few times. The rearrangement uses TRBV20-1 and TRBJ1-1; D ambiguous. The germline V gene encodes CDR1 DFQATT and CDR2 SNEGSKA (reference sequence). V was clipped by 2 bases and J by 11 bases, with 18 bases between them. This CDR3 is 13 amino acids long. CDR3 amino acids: CSARILVGGIAFF. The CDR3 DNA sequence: TGCAGTGCTAGAATTTTAGTCGGAGGGATCGCTTTCTTT.

The DNA for the CDR3 is TGTGCCAGCAGCCTCCTAGCGGGGGCCGCGGACGAGCAGTACTTC. Translating it yields CASSLLAGAADEQYF. The genes are TRBV14 and TRBJ2-7; 10 bases fit TRBD2. This CDR3 is 15 amino acids long. V trimming: 4 bases; J trimming: 5 bases; junction bases outside the gene matches: 8. The germline V gene encodes CDR1 SGHDN and CDR2 FVKESK.

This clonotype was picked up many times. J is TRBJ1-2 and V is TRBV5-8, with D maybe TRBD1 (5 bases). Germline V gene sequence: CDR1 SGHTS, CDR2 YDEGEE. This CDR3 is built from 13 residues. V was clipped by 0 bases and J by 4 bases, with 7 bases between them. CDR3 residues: CASSLAGFYGYTF. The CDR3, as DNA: TGTGCCAGCAGCTTGGCAGGGTTCTATGGCTACACCTTC.

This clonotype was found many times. CDR3 nucleotides: TGTGCCAGCACTTCGAGGGTGGCTGGCTACACCTTC. This translates into CASTSRVAGYTF. The V and J genes are TRBV12-3 or TRBV12-4 and TRBJ1-2; D unresolved. V lost 7 bases and J 7 bases, leaving 13 bases between the germline ends. The CDR3 spans 12 residues.

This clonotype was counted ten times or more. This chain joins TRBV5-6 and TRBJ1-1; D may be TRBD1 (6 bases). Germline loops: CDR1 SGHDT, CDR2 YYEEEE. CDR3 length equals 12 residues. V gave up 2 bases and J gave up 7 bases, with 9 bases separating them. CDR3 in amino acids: CASSFGQLEAFF. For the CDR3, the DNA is TGTGCCAGCAGCTTTGGACAGCTTGAAGCTTTCTTT.

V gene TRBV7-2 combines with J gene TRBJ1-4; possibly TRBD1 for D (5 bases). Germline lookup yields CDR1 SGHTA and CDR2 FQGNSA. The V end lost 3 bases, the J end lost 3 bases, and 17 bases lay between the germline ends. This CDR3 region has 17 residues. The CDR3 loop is CASSFYVWGLANEKLFF. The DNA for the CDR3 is TGTGCCAGCAGCTTTTACGTTTGGGGGTTGGCTAATGAAAAACTGTTTTTT.